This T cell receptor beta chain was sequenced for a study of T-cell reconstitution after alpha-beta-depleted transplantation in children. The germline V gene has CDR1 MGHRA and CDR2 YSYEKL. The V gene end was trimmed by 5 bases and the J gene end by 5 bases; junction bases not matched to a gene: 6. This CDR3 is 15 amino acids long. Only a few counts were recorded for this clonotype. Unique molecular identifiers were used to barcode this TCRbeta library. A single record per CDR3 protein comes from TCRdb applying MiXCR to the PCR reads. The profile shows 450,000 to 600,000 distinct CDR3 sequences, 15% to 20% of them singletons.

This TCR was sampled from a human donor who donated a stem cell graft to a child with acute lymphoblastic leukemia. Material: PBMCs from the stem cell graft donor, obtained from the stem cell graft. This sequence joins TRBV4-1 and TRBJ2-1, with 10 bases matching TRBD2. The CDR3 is CASSTSGLADNEQFF. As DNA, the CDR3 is TGCGCCAGCAGCACCTCCGGACTAGCGGACAATGAGCAGTTCTTC.